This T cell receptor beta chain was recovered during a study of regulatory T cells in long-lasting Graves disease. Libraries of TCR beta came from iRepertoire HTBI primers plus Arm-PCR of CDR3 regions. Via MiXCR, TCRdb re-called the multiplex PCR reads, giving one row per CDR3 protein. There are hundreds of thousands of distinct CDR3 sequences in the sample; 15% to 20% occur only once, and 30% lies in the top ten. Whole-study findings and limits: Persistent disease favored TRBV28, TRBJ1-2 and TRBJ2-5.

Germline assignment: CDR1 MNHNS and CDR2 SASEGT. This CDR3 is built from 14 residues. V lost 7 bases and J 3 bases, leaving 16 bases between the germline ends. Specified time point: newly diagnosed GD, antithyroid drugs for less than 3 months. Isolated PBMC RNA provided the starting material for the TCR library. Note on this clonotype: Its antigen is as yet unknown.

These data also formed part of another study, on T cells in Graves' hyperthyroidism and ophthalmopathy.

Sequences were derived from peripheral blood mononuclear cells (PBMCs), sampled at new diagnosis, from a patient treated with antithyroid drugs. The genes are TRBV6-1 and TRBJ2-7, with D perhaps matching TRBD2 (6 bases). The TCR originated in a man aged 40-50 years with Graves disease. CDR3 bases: TGTGCCAGCACCTTCCCGGGGGTTTTCTACGAGCAGTACTTC. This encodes CASTFPGVFYEQYF.